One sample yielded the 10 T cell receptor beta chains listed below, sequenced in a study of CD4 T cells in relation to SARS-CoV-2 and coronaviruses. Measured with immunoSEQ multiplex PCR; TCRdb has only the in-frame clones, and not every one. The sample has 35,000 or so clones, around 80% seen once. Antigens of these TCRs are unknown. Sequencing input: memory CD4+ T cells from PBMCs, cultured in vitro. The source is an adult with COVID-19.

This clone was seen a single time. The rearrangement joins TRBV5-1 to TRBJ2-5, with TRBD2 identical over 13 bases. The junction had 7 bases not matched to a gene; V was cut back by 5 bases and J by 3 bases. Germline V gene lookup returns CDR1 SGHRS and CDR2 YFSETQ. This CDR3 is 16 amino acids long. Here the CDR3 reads CASSRTSGSIEETQYF. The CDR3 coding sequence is TGCGCCAGCAGTCGGACTAGCGGGAGTATTGAAGAGACCCAGTACTTC.

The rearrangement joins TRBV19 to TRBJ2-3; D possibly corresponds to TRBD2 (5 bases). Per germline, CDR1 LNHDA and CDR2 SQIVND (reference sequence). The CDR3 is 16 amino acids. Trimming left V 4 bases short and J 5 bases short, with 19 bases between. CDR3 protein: CASSTPRDPKGDTQYF. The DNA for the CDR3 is TGTGCCAGTAGTACCCCTCGGGATCCCAAGGGAGATACGCAGTATTTT.

The CDR3 loop is CASSSLGGEQYF. In DNA form, the CDR3 reads TGTGCCAGCAGCTCCCTAGGGGGGGAGCAGTACTTC. J is TRBJ2-7 and V is TRBV11-2, with D perhaps given as TRBD1 or TRBD2 (6 bases each). From germline, CDR1 is SGHAT and CDR2 FQNNGV. CDR3 size: 12 residues. V was cut by 4 bases and J by 7 bases, with 11 bases left in between. The variable domain in full, with the rest retrieved from reference TRBV11-2 and TRBJ2-7, is EAGVAQSPRYKIIEKRQSVAFWCNPISGHATLYWYQQILGQGPKLLIQFQNNGVVDDSQLPKDRFSAERLKGVDSTLKIQPAKLEDSAVYLCASSSLGGEQYFGPGTRLTVT.

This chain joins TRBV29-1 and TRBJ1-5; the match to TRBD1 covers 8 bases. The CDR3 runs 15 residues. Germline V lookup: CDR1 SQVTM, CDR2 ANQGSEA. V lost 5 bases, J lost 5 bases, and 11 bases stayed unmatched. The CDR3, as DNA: TGCAGCGTTTCGGGACAGGACTGGGATCATCAGCCCCAGCATTTT. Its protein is CSVSGQDWDHQPQHF.

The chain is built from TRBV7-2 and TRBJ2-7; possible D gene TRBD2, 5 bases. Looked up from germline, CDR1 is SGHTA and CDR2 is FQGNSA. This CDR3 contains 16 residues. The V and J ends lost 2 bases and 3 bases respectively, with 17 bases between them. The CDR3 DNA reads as TGTGCCAGCAGCTTAATTCGAGGGCGGGCCAGCTACGAGCAGTACTTC. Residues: CASSLIRGRASYEQYF.

The CDR3 bases are TGTGCCAGCAGTATGCTAGCGGGTCAGGACAATGAGCAGTTCTTC. It specifies CASSMLAGQDNEQFF. V usage is TRBV6-4 and J usage is TRBJ2-1; 8 bases fit TRBD2. The germline CDR1 and CDR2 sequences are MRHNA and SNTAGT. This CDR3 comprises 15 residues. V lost 5 bases, J lost 5 bases, and 8 bases stayed unmatched.

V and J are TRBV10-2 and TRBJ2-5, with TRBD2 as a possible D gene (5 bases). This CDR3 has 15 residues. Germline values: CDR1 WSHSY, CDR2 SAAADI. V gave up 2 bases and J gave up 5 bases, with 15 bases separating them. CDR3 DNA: TGCGCCAGCAGTGAGATTAGGGAGTTCGGGGAGACCCAGTACTTC. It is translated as CASSEIREFGETQYF.

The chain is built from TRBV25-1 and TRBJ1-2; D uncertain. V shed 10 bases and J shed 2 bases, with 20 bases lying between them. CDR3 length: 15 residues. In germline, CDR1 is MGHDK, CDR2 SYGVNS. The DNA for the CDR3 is TGTGCCAACAACACCCACAAAACCTCAAACTATGGCTACACCTTC. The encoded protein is CANNTHKTSNYGYTF.

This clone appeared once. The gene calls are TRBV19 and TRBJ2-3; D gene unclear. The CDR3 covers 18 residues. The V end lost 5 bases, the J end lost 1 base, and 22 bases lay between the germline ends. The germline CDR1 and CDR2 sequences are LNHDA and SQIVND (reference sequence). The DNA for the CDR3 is TGTGCCAGTAGTCCTTACGGCAGCCCGAGGTTCGGCACAGATACGCAGTATTTT. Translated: CASSPYGSPRFGTDTQYF.

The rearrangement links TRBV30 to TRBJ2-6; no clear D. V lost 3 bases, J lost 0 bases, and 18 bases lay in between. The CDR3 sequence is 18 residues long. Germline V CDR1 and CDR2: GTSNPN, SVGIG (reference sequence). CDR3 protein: CAWSFPGSGSSGANVLTF. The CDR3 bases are TGTGCCTGGAGCTTTCCCGGGTCAGGAAGCTCTGGGGCCAACGTCCTGACTTTC.